The 5 T cell receptor beta chains below were found in one sample sequenced in a study of cytomegalovirus exposure and HLA in healthy donors (dated by TCRdb to between 2016 and 2019). Receptor amplification or capture employed the immunoSEQ multiplex PCR assay. The multiplex PCR relied on a mix of 60 forward primers for TCR Vbeta segments and 13 reverse primers for TCR Jbeta segments. Sourced from immuneACCESS, this table was stored by TCRdb with only in-frame sequences that have V and J called. A share of the clones is absent; for the studies checked, an unresolved V gene accounts for under half, and the remainder has no known explanation. This sample comprises under 150,000 clones, approximately 83% of them detected only once. Around 1.2% of the sample rests with the top ten. Sequenced sample: PBMCs. The receptors were gathered from a girl aged 2 to 9 in good health and CMV-seronegative.

In this sample, this clone turned up a few times. The J gene is TRBJ2-3, the V gene TRBV7-2; a weak D match, TRBD1 (6 bases). The V gene lost 3 bases and the J gene lost 0 bases, with 10 bases spanning the gap. The CDR3 totals 15 residues. The germline V gene encodes CDR1 SGHTA and CDR2 FQGNSA. CDR3 in DNA: TGTGCCAGCAGCTTCCTGGACAGAAGCACAGATACGCAGTATTTT. Its protein product is CASSFLDRSTDTQYF.

The rearrangement links TRBV7-9 to TRBJ1-1; D gene unclear. Germline V lookup: CDR1 SEHNR, CDR2 FQNEAQ (reference sequence). The germline V and J ends were trimmed by 2 bases and 10 bases, with 11 bases remaining between them. The CDR3 consists of 12 residues. The CDR3 loop is CASSLSRGVAFF. The CDR3, as DNA: TGTGCCAGCAGCTTATCCAGAGGCGTAGCTTTCTTT.

The genes are TRBV5-4 and TRBJ2-5, with 11 bases identical to TRBD1. After removal of 7 bases from V and 2 bases from J, the junction contained 13 bases not matched to a gene. This CDR3 has 17 residues. Looked up from germline, CDR1 is SGHNT and CDR2 is YYREEE (reference sequence). CDR3: CASQGDRGSTRQETQYF. DNA of the CDR3: TGTGCCAGCCAGGGGGACAGGGGGTCAACGAGGCAAGAGACCCAGTACTTC.

This sequence joins TRBV4-1 and TRBJ2-3, with TRBD2 identical over 7 bases. Germline V gene sequence: CDR1 MGHRA, CDR2 YSYEKL. Trimming took 2 bases from V and 3 from J; bases not matched to a gene: 11. The CDR3 length is 17 residues. This CDR3 is CASSQNPGRGITDTQYF. In nucleotides, the CDR3 is TGCGCCAGCAGCCAAAACCCTGGGCGGGGGATAACAGATACGCAGTATTTT.

The chain combines TRBV4-2 with TRBJ2-4; 10 bases match TRBD2. The germline gives CDR1 LGHNA, CDR2 YNFKEQ. CDR3 length: 15 residues. With V trimmed by 1 base and J by 9 bases, 6 bases remained unmatched. The CDR3 region has the DNA TGTGCCAGCAGCCAAGCTAGCGGGAGTCGCAGCATTCAGTACTTC. This codes for CASSQASGSRSIQYF.